This is a list of T cell receptor beta chains from one sample in a study of beta chain features in type 1 diabetes. Here immunoSEQ multiplex PCR was the method, and the copy in TCRdb shows in-frame clones only, minus some. The sample shows 300,000 to 450,000 clones, 10% to 15% of them seen only once. Input material: naive CD4+ T cells from blood. These receptors came from a man younger than 30 in good health. CDR3s include the opening cysteine and the closing phenylalanine or tryptophan. Each record gives: D gene, clone size, V gene, J gene, CDR3 length, CDR3 DNA, CDR3 protein. The D gene is left open where the match is weak. A clone size is listed for some rows: how often the clone was seen (once, few, many), or a class if it is expanded.

d_gene: TRBD1
abundance: .
v_gene: TRBV5-1
j_gene: TRBJ2-3
len: 16
CDR3nt: TGCGCCAGCAGTGACGGCTCGGGACAGCGCACAGATACGCAGTATTTT
CDR3aa: CASSDGSGQRTDTQYF

d_gene: .
abundance: .
v_gene: TRBV4-2
j_gene: TRBJ1-2
len: 12
CDR3nt: TGTGCCAGCAGCCAAATTTCACAAGGCTACACCTTC
CDR3aa: CASSQISQGYTF

d_gene: TRBD1
abundance: .
v_gene: TRBV7-2
j_gene: TRBJ1-2
len: 16
CDR3nt: TGTGCCAGCAGCGTCGACAGGGCAGCTGGGGTCTATGGCTACACCTTC
CDR3aa: CASSVDRAAGVYGYTF

d_gene: .
abundance: few
v_gene: TRBV18
j_gene: TRBJ2-2
len: 13
CDR3nt: TGTGCCAGCTCACCAACAGCCACCGGGGAGCTGTTTTTT
CDR3aa: CASSPTATGELFF

d_gene: TRBD2
abundance: few
v_gene: TRBV5-5
j_gene: TRBJ2-7
len: 16
CDR3nt: TGTGCCAGCAGCTTCCCTCTCGGGGGGGCTGGCTACGAGCAGTACTTC
CDR3aa: CASSFPLGGAGYEQYF

d_gene: TRBD1
abundance: few
v_gene: TRBV29-1
j_gene: TRBJ2-7
len: 12
CDR3nt: TGCAGCGTTGCGACAGGGTCCTACGAGCAGTACTTC
CDR3aa: CSVATGSYEQYF

d_gene: TRBD2
abundance: few
v_gene: TRBV13
j_gene: TRBJ2-5
len: 18
CDR3nt: TGTGCCAGCAGCCAGGGGCAGCGGGGGGGCCTTACTTGGGAGACCCAGTACTTC
CDR3aa: CASSQGQRGGLTWETQYF

d_gene: .
abundance: .
v_gene: TRBV14
j_gene: TRBJ1-6
len: 13
CDR3nt: TGTGCCAGCAGCCTGAGGGAAAATTCACCCCTCCACTTT
CDR3aa: CASSLRENSPLHF

d_gene: TRBD1
abundance: few
v_gene: TRBV7-3
j_gene: TRBJ1-2
len: 13
CDR3nt: TGTGCCAGCAGCTTAGACAGGGACTATGGCTACACCTTC
CDR3aa: CASSLDRDYGYTF

d_gene: TRBD1
abundance: .
v_gene: TRBV4-2
j_gene: TRBJ2-7
len: 16
CDR3nt: TGTGCCAGCAGCCAACAAGGGACAGGGAATACCTACGAGCAGTACTTC
CDR3aa: CASSQQGTGNTYEQYF

d_gene: .
abundance: few
v_gene: TRBV7-3
j_gene: TRBJ1-1
len: 15
CDR3nt: TGTGCCAGCAGCTTAACGCGGGATCGTGGTACTGAAGCTTTCTTT
CDR3aa: CASSLTRDRGTEAFF

d_gene: .
abundance: few
v_gene: TRBV15
j_gene: TRBJ1-2
len: 13
CDR3nt: TGTGCCACCAGCATAACGGGACAACGGGGCTACACCTTC
CDR3aa: CATSITGQRGYTF

d_gene: TRBD1
abundance: .
v_gene: TRBV29-1
j_gene: TRBJ2-3
len: 14
CDR3nt: TGCAGCGTTGAGCGGACAGGGAGCACAGATACGCAGTATTTT
CDR3aa: CSVERTGSTDTQYF

d_gene: TRBD1
abundance: few
v_gene: TRBV28
j_gene: TRBJ2-7
len: 16
CDR3nt: TGTGCCAGCAGTCTTTGGGACAGGGGAGCAGTGAGAGAGCAGTACTTC
CDR3aa: CASSLWDRGAVREQYF

d_gene: .
abundance: .
v_gene: TRBV2
j_gene: TRBJ2-1
len: 11
CDR3nt: TGTGCCACCCGGGCTAGCGTTGAGCAGTTCTTC
CDR3aa: CATRASVEQFF

d_gene: TRBD1
abundance: few
v_gene: TRBV18
j_gene: TRBJ2-7
len: 13
CDR3nt: TGTGCCACGACGGGACAGGGAGTGGACGAGCAGTACTTC
CDR3aa: CATTGQGVDEQYF

d_gene: .
abundance: few
v_gene: TRBV4-2
j_gene: TRBJ1-2
len: 15
CDR3nt: TGTGCCAGCAGCTTCAAATTGGGCAGAACCTATGGCTACACCTTC
CDR3aa: CASSFKLGRTYGYTF

d_gene: .
abundance: few
v_gene: TRBV30
j_gene: TRBJ1-1
len: 13
CDR3nt: TGTGCCTGGTCGGGACAATGGAACACTGAAGCTTTCTTT
CDR3aa: CAWSGQWNTEAFF

d_gene: .
abundance: .
v_gene: TRBV21-1
j_gene: TRBJ1-1
len: 9
CDR3nt: TGTGCCAGCAGCCCAGGGGAATTCTTT
CDR3aa: CASSPGEFF

d_gene: .
abundance: few
v_gene: TRBV6-6
j_gene: TRBJ1-1
len: 16
CDR3nt: TGTGCCAGCAGTTACACAACCAACAGGGTATCCACTGAAGCTTTCTTT
CDR3aa: CASSYTTNRVSTEAFF

d_gene: TRBD1
abundance: few
v_gene: TRBV9
j_gene: TRBJ1-2
len: 15
CDR3nt: TGTGCCAGCAGCGGAGGGGGGACAGGGTATTCCGGCTACACCTTC
CDR3aa: CASSGGGTGYSGYTF

d_gene: TRBD1
abundance: few
v_gene: TRBV7-2
j_gene: TRBJ2-7
len: 15
CDR3nt: TGTGCCAGCAGCTACGGACAGGGGGGATACTACGAGCAGTACTTC
CDR3aa: CASSYGQGGYYEQYF

d_gene: TRBD1
abundance: few
v_gene: TRBV6-6
j_gene: TRBJ1-4
len: 16
CDR3nt: TGTGCCAGCAGTTATTTGGGCAGGGGGTTTATTGAAAAACTGTTTTTT
CDR3aa: CASSYLGRGFIEKLFF

d_gene: .
abundance: .
v_gene: TRBV7-8
j_gene: TRBJ2-2
len: 14
CDR3nt: TGTGCCAGCAGCTTAGCGCGGGTGGGCGGGGAGCTGTTTTTT
CDR3aa: CASSLARVGGELFF

d_gene: .
abundance: few
v_gene: TRBV28
j_gene: TRBJ1-3
len: 15
CDR3nt: TGTGCCAGCAGTTCGGACACAAGCTCTGGAAACACCATATATTTT
CDR3aa: CASSSDTSSGNTIYF

d_gene: .
abundance: few
v_gene: TRBV28
j_gene: TRBJ2-2
len: 13
CDR3nt: TGTGCCAGCACAAAAAGGGAGGCCGGGGAGCTGTTTTTT
CDR3aa: CASTKREAGELFF

d_gene: .
abundance: few
v_gene: TRBV30
j_gene: TRBJ1-2
len: 14
CDR3nt: TGTGCCTGGAGCGTGGCAGGGATATCAGCAGGCTACACCTTC
CDR3aa: CAWSVAGISAGYTF

d_gene: .
abundance: few
v_gene: TRBV5-1
j_gene: TRBJ2-6
len: 17
CDR3nt: TGCGCCAGCAGCTACCTATCGTCAGGGGCTGGGGCCAACGTCCTGACTTTC
CDR3aa: CASSYLSSGAGANVLTF

d_gene: .
abundance: few
v_gene: TRBV6-5
j_gene: TRBJ2-2
len: 15
CDR3nt: TGTGCCAGCAGTTACTCGGATACTAGGACCGGGGAGCTGTTTTTT
CDR3aa: CASSYSDTRTGELFF

d_gene: .
abundance: .
v_gene: TRBV7-2
j_gene: TRBJ2-5
len: 16
CDR3nt: TGTGCCAGCAGCTCCGCGGCGGGCGGGGCGGTGGGGACCCAGTACTTC
CDR3aa: CASSSAAGGAVGTQYF

d_gene: TRBD2
abundance: .
v_gene: TRBV28
j_gene: TRBJ2-1
len: 16
CDR3nt: TGTGCCAGCAGTTTTTTGCCTAGCGGGCACTACAATGAGCAGTTCTTC
CDR3aa: CASSFLPSGHYNEQFF

d_gene: .
abundance: few
v_gene: TRBV15
j_gene: TRBJ1-5
len: 16
CDR3nt: TGTGCCACCAGCAGAGTAGCGACTGCTCCCAGTCAGCCCCAGCATTTT
CDR3aa: CATSRVATAPSQPQHF

d_gene: TRBD1
abundance: few
v_gene: TRBV28
j_gene: TRBJ1-1
len: 14
CDR3nt: TGTGCCAGCAGATTCAGGGGGGCACACACTGAAGCTTTCTTT
CDR3aa: CASRFRGAHTEAFF

d_gene: .
abundance: .
v_gene: TRBV29-1
j_gene: TRBJ1-1
len: 10
CDR3nt: TGTCAGGGGATGAACACTGAAGCTTTCTTT
CDR3aa: CQGMNTEAFF

d_gene: .
abundance: few
v_gene: TRBV28
j_gene: TRBJ2-2
len: 14
CDR3nt: TGTGCCAGCATCTGGGGACAGAACACCGGGGAGCTGTTTTTT
CDR3aa: CASIWGQNTGELFF

d_gene: TRBD1
abundance: .
v_gene: TRBV7-6
j_gene: TRBJ2-3
len: 15
CDR3nt: TGTGCCAGCAGCCCGACAGGGGGCACTTTAAATACGCAGTATTTT
CDR3aa: CASSPTGGTLNTQYF

d_gene: TRBD2
abundance: few
v_gene: TRBV18
j_gene: TRBJ2-7
len: 16
CDR3nt: TGTGCCAGCTCACCAACTACTAGCGGACGTAGCCACGAGCAGTACTTC
CDR3aa: CASSPTTSGRSHEQYF

d_gene: .
abundance: few
v_gene: TRBV30
j_gene: TRBJ1-5
len: 12
CDR3nt: TGTGCCTGGAGAGGTCAGGATCAGCCCCAGCATTTT
CDR3aa: CAWRGQDQPQHF

d_gene: .
abundance: .
v_gene: TRBV5-1
j_gene: TRBJ2-7
len: 16
CDR3nt: TGCGCCAGCAGCCTGGCCGGGATAGCTAATTCGTACGAGCAGTACTTC
CDR3aa: CASSLAGIANSYEQYF

d_gene: TRBD1
abundance: .
v_gene: TRBV2
j_gene: TRBJ1-2
len: 14
CDR3nt: TGTGCCAGCAGGGAGACGACAGGGCCATGGGACTACACCTTC
CDR3aa: CASRETTGPWDYTF

d_gene: TRBD1
abundance: few
v_gene: TRBV25-1
j_gene: TRBJ2-7
len: 16
CDR3nt: TGTGCCAGCAACGGACAGGGTGGACGAATTCCCTACGAGCAGTACTTC
CDR3aa: CASNGQGGRIPYEQYF

d_gene: .
abundance: .
v_gene: TRBV7-2
j_gene: TRBJ2-1
len: 15
CDR3nt: TGTGCCAGCAGCTTAGGGCTAGCGAGGCACAATGAGCAGTTCTTC
CDR3aa: CASSLGLARHNEQFF

d_gene: .
abundance: few
v_gene: TRBV5-4
j_gene: TRBJ2-1
len: 11
CDR3nt: TGTGCCAGCAGCTTGTTCCAGGAGCAGTTCTTC
CDR3aa: CASSLFQEQFF

d_gene: TRBD1
abundance: few
v_gene: TRBV19
j_gene: TRBJ2-6
len: 15
CDR3nt: TGTGCCAGTAGTACACAGGGGTACGGGGCCAACGTCCTGACTTTC
CDR3aa: CASSTQGYGANVLTF

d_gene: TRBD1
abundance: .
v_gene: TRBV29-1
j_gene: TRBJ2-2
len: 14
CDR3nt: TGCAGCGTTGAATGGGGACAGGGGACCGGGGAGCTGTTTTTT
CDR3aa: CSVEWGQGTGELFF

d_gene: .
abundance: few
v_gene: TRBV7-3
j_gene: TRBJ2-5
len: 13
CDR3nt: TGTGCCAGCAGCTTAAGTTTAATGGAGACCCAGTACTTC
CDR3aa: CASSLSLMETQYF

d_gene: .
abundance: .
v_gene: TRBV15
j_gene: TRBJ1-2
len: 15
CDR3nt: TGTGCCACCAGCAGACAGATGGGTGCGGGGAATGGCTACACCTTC
CDR3aa: CATSRQMGAGNGYTF

d_gene: TRBD2
abundance: few
v_gene: TRBV4-2
j_gene: TRBJ2-7
len: 16
CDR3nt: TGTGCCAGCAGCTCTCCCTTAGCGGGAGGTCGCTACGAGCAGTACTTC
CDR3aa: CASSSPLAGGRYEQYF

d_gene: TRBD1
abundance: few
v_gene: TRBV5-6
j_gene: TRBJ1-1
len: 14
CDR3nt: TGTGCCAGCAGCTTGGGGACAGGGTTCACTGAAGCTTTCTTT
CDR3aa: CASSLGTGFTEAFF

d_gene: TRBD1
abundance: few
v_gene: TRBV7-8
j_gene: TRBJ2-7
len: 15
CDR3nt: TGTGCCAGCAGCTTAGTAGGGACAGGGGTCCACGAGCAGTACTTC
CDR3aa: CASSLVGTGVHEQYF

d_gene: .
abundance: few
v_gene: TRBV19
j_gene: TRBJ2-5
len: 13
CDR3nt: TGTGCCAGTAGTATCTACGGGGAAGAGACCCAGTACTTC
CDR3aa: CASSIYGEETQYF

d_gene: .
abundance: few
v_gene: TRBV7-8
j_gene: TRBJ2-2
len: 14
CDR3nt: TGTGCCAGCACTACAGGGACGAACACCGGGGAGCTGTTTTTT
CDR3aa: CASTTGTNTGELFF

d_gene: TRBD2
abundance: .
v_gene: TRBV7-2
j_gene: TRBJ2-3
len: 18
CDR3nt: TGTGCCAGCAGCCCGGAAGAGGGACTAGCGGGAGGTCCAGATACGCAGTATTTT
CDR3aa: CASSPEEGLAGGPDTQYF